This TCR beta chain was retrieved from a study of human T cells and chemical hapten exposure. This clonotype has just a few counts. Its antigen is not identified. Overall study findings and caveats: No alteration of TCRs above 1 in 1000 frequency was seen with DPC sensitization. PT1 expanded TCR counts and patch test score correlated positively.

Original processing notes: TCRs per sample had a median of about 100,000 and ranged from about 20,000 to 750,000. TCRdb independently ran MiXCR on the RACE reads; one entry per CDR3 protein. The V and J calls reflect TCRdb's pipeline rather than the authors' work. Of approximately 340,000 distinct CDR3 sequences in the sample, 5.5% to 8% were seen once. Time point given: patch test 1, 2 weeks after DPC sensitization. Specified treatment: therapeutic diphenylcyclopropenone sensitization with weekly scalp DPC. Those who donated were patients with alopecia, 18 to 70 years of age, and suitable for DPC. This CDR3 has 13 amino acids. V lost 0 bases and J 8 bases, leaving 8 bases between the germline ends. Germline values: CDR1 LNHNV, CDR2 YYDKDF (reference sequence).

The sequence was collected from a woman younger than 30 with alopecia areata. Some clones in this sample may be carry-over from other donors' samples. V gene TRBV15 combines with J gene TRBJ2-1; a weak D match, TRBD2 (6 bases). The source was whole blood, collected in connection with sensitization to the hapten diphenylcyclopropenone (DPC). CDR3 nucleotide sequence: TGTGCCACCAGCAGAGATAGGGAGGATGAGCAGTTCTTC. Amino acid sequence: CATSRDREDEQFF.